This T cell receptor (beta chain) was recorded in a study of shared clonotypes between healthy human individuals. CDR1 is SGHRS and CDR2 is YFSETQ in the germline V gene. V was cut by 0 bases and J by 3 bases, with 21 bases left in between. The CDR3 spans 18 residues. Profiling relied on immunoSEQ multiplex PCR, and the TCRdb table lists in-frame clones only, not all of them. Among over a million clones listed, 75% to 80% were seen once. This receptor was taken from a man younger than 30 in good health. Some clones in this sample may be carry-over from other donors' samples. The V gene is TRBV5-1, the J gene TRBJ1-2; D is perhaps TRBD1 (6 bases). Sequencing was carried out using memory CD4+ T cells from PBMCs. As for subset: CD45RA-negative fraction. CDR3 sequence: CASSLGRGLRPRDYGYTF. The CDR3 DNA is TGCGCCAGCAGCTTGGGCAGGGGCCTAAGACCCCGTGACTATGGCTACACCTTC.